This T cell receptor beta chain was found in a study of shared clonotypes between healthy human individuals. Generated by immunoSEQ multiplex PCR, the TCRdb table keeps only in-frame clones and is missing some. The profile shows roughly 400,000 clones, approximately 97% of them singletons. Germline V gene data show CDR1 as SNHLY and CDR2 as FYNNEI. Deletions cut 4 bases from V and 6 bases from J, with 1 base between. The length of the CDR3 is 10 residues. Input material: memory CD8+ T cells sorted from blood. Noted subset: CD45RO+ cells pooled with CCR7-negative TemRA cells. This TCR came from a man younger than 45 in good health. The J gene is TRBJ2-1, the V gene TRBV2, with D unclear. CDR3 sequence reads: CASSGNEQFF. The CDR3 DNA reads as TGTGCCAGCAGTGGCAATGAGCAGTTCTTC.